The 19 T cell receptor beta chains below come from one sample, sequenced in a study of blood T cells in healthy people across ages (dated by TCRdb to the mid-2010s). Libraries came from 5' RACE. Sequenced on an Illumina HiSeq 2500. A second PCR of about 6 to 11 cycles was performed with a sample-barcoded 5' primer and a J-beta primer mix. TCRdb reran the public reads through fastp at Q25 and MiXCR, keeping productive beta chains. Merged by CDR3 protein, the rows form single entries marked with the most common genes and DNA. Within this sample are roughly 650,000 distinct CDR3 sequences, with about a third of them counted one time only. The ten largest clones add up to over 15% of the sample. The source material was blood. The receptors originated from a woman of 80 years or more in good health. Donor details come from another sample of the same person, matched by shared clones.

This clonotype has at least ten counts. This chain uses TRBV3-1 with TRBJ2-5; TRBD2 might be the D (6 bases). The CDR3 contains 13 residues. V gave up 5 bases and J gave up 7 bases, with 14 bases separating them. CDR1 LGHDT and CDR2 YNNKEL come from the germline V gene (reference sequence). The CDR3 bases are TGTGCCAGCAGCTCTCGGGAGCAGGGGACCCAGTACTTC. Residues: CASSSREQGTQYF.

This clonotype has more than one count but fewer than ten. Since a much larger clone is just one base distant, this may be a read error. The chain employs TRBV6-2 or TRBV6-3 and TRBJ2-5, with D perhaps matching TRBD1 (6 bases). With the DNA end fitting TRBJ2-1 better, the J assignment may be wrong. This CDR3 is 12 amino acids long. The germline V gene has CDR1 MNHEY and CDR2 SVGEGT. The CDR3: CATEGVQETQFF. CDR3 bases: TGTGCCACCGAGGGGGTTCAAGAGACCCAGTTCTTC.

This clonotype was detected ten times or more. CDR3 amino acids: CASSLHGRETQYF. In nucleotides, the CDR3 is TGTGCCAGCAGCTTGCACGGGAGGGAGACCCAGTACTTC. The V call is TRBV5-5, the J call TRBJ2-5; 7 bases match TRBD2. Trimming cost V 1 base and J 5 bases; bases outside gene matches: 2. This CDR3 contains 13 residues. Germline CDR1 and CDR2: SGHKS and YYEKEE (reference sequence).

The sample holds many counts of this clonotype. The chain has TRBV4-2 and TRBJ2-3; 8 positions match TRBD1. The trim removed 1 base at V and 1 base at J, leaving 4 bases unmatched. The germline CDR1 and CDR2 sequences are LGHNA and YNFKEQ. This CDR3 is built from 16 residues. The CDR3 coding sequence is TGTGCCAGCAGCCAAGTTGCGACAGGGGGCACAGATACGCAGTATTTT. This sequence encodes CASSQVATGGTDTQYF.

About this clonotype: A much bigger clone sits one base away, suggesting this may be a read error. J is TRBJ2-7 and V is TRBV6-2 or TRBV6-3, with 10 bases identical to TRBD2. CDR3 size: 17 residues. Losses at the gene ends were 6 bases for V and 7 bases for J; bases not matched to a gene: 18. Germline assignment: CDR1 MNHEY and CDR2 SVGEGT. In DNA form, the CDR3 reads TGTGCCAGCAGCTCGAAGAGAACTAGCGGGGCTTACAATGAGCAGTACTTC. It specifies CASSSKRTSGAYNEQYF.

This clonotype was found many times. A much larger clone differs by one base, so this may be a read error. CDR3: CSARDTAASINEQYF. The CDR3 coding sequence is TGCAGTGCTAGAGATACGGCCGCTTCTATCAATGAGCAGTACTTC. The chain employs TRBV20-1 and TRBJ2-5; D is unclear. Germline V gene data show CDR1 as DFQATT and CDR2 as SNEGSKA (reference sequence). The ends were cut back, 0 bases at V and 11 bases at J, with 22 bases in the middle. The CDR3 spans 15 residues.

This clonotype was counted many times. The chain is built from TRBV7-2 and TRBJ1-2; D is unclear. CDR3 length: 14 amino acids. Germline loops: CDR1 SGHTA, CDR2 FQGNSA. Trimming cost V 5 bases and J 7 bases, with 17 bases left between them. The DNA for the CDR3 is TGTGCCAGCAGCCCACGGACCATACTCCCTGGCTACACCTTC. Amino acids: CASSPRTILPGYTF.

This clonotype turned up a few times. This chain links TRBV6-2 or TRBV6-3 with TRBJ2-2; possible D gene TRBD1, 5 bases. From germline, CDR1 is MNHEY and CDR2 SVGEGT. With 5 bases removed from V and 6 bases from J, the gap between germline ends came to 7 bases. This CDR3 region has 12 residues. The CDR3 coding sequence is TGTGCCAGCAGTCAGGGATCCGGGGAGCTGTTTTTT. Its protein is CASSQGSGELFF.

V usage is TRBV27 and J usage is TRBJ2-3; D tentatively reads TRBD1 or TRBD2 (5 bases each). Germline CDR1 is MNHEY and CDR2 is SMNVEV (reference sequence). The CDR3 consists of 14 residues. V was clipped by 4 bases and J by 1 base, with 9 bases between them. The CDR3 DNA sequence: TGTGCCAGCAGTTCCAGGGACCGCACAGATACGCAGTATTTT. It codes for CASSSRDRTDTQYF.

This clonotype showed up just a few times. The gene calls are TRBV5-6 and TRBJ1-1; maybe TRBD1 (5 bases). With 4 bases removed from V and 6 bases from J, the gap between germline ends came to 22 bases. CDR1 is SGHDT, CDR2 YYEEEE, per germline. CDR3 size: 16 residues. CDR3 in amino acids: CASSPEGRDPHSEAFF. DNA for the CDR3: TGTGCCAGCAGCCCGGAGGGCAGGGACCCACACTCTGAAGCTTTCTTT.

The chain is built from TRBV5-1 and TRBJ2-3; 9 bases align to TRBD1. The CDR3 extends over 14 amino acids. V shed 3 bases and J 6 bases; nucleotides not matched to a gene: 5. Per germline, CDR1 SGHRS and CDR2 YFSETQ. The CDR3 sequence is CASSWDRARDTQYF. In DNA form, the CDR3 reads TGCGCCAGCAGCTGGGACAGGGCCCGGGATACGCAGTATTTT.

This clonotype was recorded a few times. A much larger clone lies a single base off, so this may be a read error. Here the CDR3 reads CASAPAASYEQYF. CDR3 DNA sequence: TGTGCCAGCGCCCCGGCGGCTTCCTACGAGCAGTACTTC. The rearrangement joins TRBV7-8 to TRBJ2-7; D gene uncertain. Looked up from germline, CDR1 is SGHVS and CDR2 is FQNEAQ. The CDR3 spans 13 residues. The V gene lost 8 bases and the J gene lost 1 base, with 12 bases spanning the gap.

The genes are TRBV6-6 and TRBJ2-2; D gene unclear. This CDR3 contains 14 residues. Trimming pared 6 bases from V and 0 bases from J, leaving 8 bases between. CDR1 MNHNY and CDR2 SVGAGI come from the germline V gene (reference sequence). The chain's CDR3 is CASSLTTNTGELFF. The CDR3 DNA sequence: TGTGCCAGCAGCCTAACGACGAACACCGGGGAGCTGTTTTTT.

The chain combines TRBV27 with TRBJ2-3; TRBD2 matches 9 bases. Trimming took 2 bases from V and 6 from J; bases not matched to a gene: 9. This CDR3 has 16 amino acids. Germline assignment: CDR1 MNHEY and CDR2 SMNVEV (reference sequence). The CDR3 nucleotides are TGTGCCAGCAGTTTAGATGGTAGCGGGGGATGGGATACGCAGTATTTT. Residues: CASSLDGSGGWDTQYF.

This clonotype was observed once. The rearrangement joins TRBV15 to TRBJ2-7, with D unresolved. Germline values: CDR1 LNHNV, CDR2 YYDKDF (reference sequence). This CDR3 spans 11 amino acids. Between the trimmed V and J ends, which lost 4 bases and 5 bases, there was a span of 6 bases. The CDR3 DNA sequence: TGTGCCACCAGCACTGGGGACGAGCAGTACTTC. Translating gives CATSTGDEQYF.

There are many counts of this clonotype. The chain combines TRBV27 with TRBJ1-2; TRBD1 aligns across 9 bases. Per the germline V gene, CDR1 is MNHEY and CDR2 is SMNVEV (reference sequence). This CDR3 contains 14 residues. Unmatched junction bases numbered 8, after V lost 5 bases and J lost 7 bases. The chain's CDR3 is CASSLDRGEGGYTF. For the CDR3, the DNA is TGTGCCAGCAGTCTCGACAGGGGGGAGGGTGGCTACACCTTC.

The chain uses TRBV6-1 and TRBJ1-1; no firm D call. This CDR3 has 14 residues. The germline V gene has CDR1 MNHNS and CDR2 SASEGT. The V end was cut by 0 bases, the J end by 6 bases, with 11 bases between. The CDR3 nucleotides read TGTGCCAGCAGTGAAGCCCTGCGGGTGGCTGAAGCTTTCTTT. It specifies CASSEALRVAEAFF.

Ten or more counts support this clonotype. The genes are TRBV20-1 and TRBJ2-3; TRBD2 matches 9 bases. With V trimmed by 1 base and J by 2 bases, 4 bases remained unmatched. This CDR3 region has 15 residues. Germline CDR1 and CDR2: DFQATT and SNEGSKA (reference sequence). The CDR3 DNA reads as TGCAGTGCTAGAGCGAGCGGGGGGAACACAGATACGCAGTATTTT. Protein sequence: CSARASGGNTDTQYF.

In its sample, this clonotype was seen many times. CDR3 DNA: TGTGCCAGCAGCACGGAGGAGAAACAAGAGACCCAGTACTTC. It specifies CASSTEEKQETQYF. The chain is built from TRBV21-1 and TRBJ2-5; the tabulated D call, TRBD2, remains unverified against the DNA. TRBV21-1 constitutes a pseudogene. CDR3 length: 14 amino acids.